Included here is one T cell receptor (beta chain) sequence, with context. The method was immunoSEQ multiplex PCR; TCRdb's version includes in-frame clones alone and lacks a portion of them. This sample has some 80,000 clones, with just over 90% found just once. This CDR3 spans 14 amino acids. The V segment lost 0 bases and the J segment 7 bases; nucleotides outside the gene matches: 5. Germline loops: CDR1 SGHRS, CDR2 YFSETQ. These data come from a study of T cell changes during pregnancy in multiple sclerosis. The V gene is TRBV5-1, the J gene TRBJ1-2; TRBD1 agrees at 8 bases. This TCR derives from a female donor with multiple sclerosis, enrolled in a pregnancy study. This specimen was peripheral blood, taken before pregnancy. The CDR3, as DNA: TGCGCCAGCAGCTTGGCTGACAGGGGCGGTGGCTACACCTTC. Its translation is CASSLADRGGGYTF.